Sequencing of this T cell receptor (beta chain) was carried out in a study of blood T cell repertoires in COVID-19. About the research overall: The study drew acute and convalescent COVID-19 samples from the United States, Italy and Spain. Sample material is recorded as cDNA or gDNA derived from T cells, B-cell-depleted T cells, or PBMCs.

In the original workflow: Counts of nucleated cells, estimated from reference gene primer amplification, were obtained. TCRdb keeps only in-frame clones here, not all; method: immunoSEQ multiplex PCR. V and J calls and clone size follow that table, whereas D and trimming were derived from the DNA. Among 100,000 to 150,000 clones listed, over 75% were seen once. The ends were cut back, 6 bases at V and 0 bases at J, with 6 bases in the middle. Germline V gene lookup returns CDR1 SEHNR and CDR2 FQNEAQ (reference sequence). CDR3 size: 12 residues. Notes on this clone: The sample holds other DNA sequences that translate to the same CDR3.

The sequence was obtained from an older man with active or convalescent COVID-19. This sequence joins TRBV7-9 and TRBJ2-7; no definite D call. The material sequenced was peripheral blood. The CDR3, as DNA: TGTGCCAGCAGTCTTTCCTCCTACGAGCAGTACTTC. The encoded protein is CASSLSSYEQYF.